This paragraph covers one TCR beta chain sequence. This record comes from a study of blood T cell repertoires in COVID-19. Whole-study context: Specimens from acute and convalescent COVID-19 originated in the United States, Italy and Spain. In each case, the material was cDNA or gDNA derived from T cells, B-cell-depleted T cells, or PBMCs.

Study processing details: It was from reference gene primer amplification that nucleated cell counts were estimated. Only in-frame clones appear in the TCRdb table, and some are missing; sequencing was by immunoSEQ multiplex PCR. The V and J calls and clone size are taken from that table; D and trimming were inferred from the DNA. The sample consists of hundreds of thousands of clones, roughly 79% of them appearing once. The trim removed 6 bases at V and 4 bases at J, leaving 11 bases unmatched. The CDR3 is 15 amino acids. Germline CDR1 and CDR2: MNHNY and SVGAGI (reference sequence). The chain combines TRBV6-6 with TRBJ1-1, with 7 bases matching TRBD1. Sequencing was carried out using peripheral blood. This TCR was recovered from an elderly woman with acute or convalescent COVID-19. Here the CDR3 reads CASRVVTGVGTEAFF. The CDR3 DNA reads TGTGCCAGCAGGGTCGTAACAGGGGTCGGCACTGAAGCTTTCTTT.